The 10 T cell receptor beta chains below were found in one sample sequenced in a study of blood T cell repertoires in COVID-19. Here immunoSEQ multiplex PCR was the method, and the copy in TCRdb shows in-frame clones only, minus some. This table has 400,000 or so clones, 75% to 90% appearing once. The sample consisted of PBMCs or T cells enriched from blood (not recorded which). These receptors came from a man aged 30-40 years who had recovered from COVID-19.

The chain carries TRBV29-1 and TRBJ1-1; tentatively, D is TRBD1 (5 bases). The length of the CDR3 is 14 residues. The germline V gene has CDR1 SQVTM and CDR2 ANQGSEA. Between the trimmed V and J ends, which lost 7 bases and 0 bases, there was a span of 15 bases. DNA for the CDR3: TGCAGCGCTGGACTCGCGGGGGTGAACACTGAAGCTTTCTTT. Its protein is CSAGLAGVNTEAFF.

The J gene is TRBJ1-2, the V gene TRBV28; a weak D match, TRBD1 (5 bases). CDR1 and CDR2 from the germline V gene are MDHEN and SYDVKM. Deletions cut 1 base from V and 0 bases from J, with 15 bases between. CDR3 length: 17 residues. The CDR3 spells CASSLSVLGGTNYGYTF. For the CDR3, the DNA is TGTGCCAGCAGTTTATCAGTCCTCGGGGGAACTAACTATGGCTACACCTTC.

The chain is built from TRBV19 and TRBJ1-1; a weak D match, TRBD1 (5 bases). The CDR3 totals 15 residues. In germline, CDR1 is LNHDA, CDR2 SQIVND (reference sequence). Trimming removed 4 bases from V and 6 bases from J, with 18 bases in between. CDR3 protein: CASSRGGSNRAEAFF. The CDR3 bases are TGTGCCAGTAGTAGGGGGGGGTCTAACAGAGCTGAAGCTTTCTTT. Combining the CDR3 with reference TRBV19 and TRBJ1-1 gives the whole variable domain DGGITQSPKYLFRKEGQNVTLSCEQNLNHDAMYWYRQDPGQGLRLIYYSQIVNDFQKGDIAEGYSVSREKKESFPLTVTSAQKNPTAFYLCASSRGGSNRAEAFFGQGTRLTVV.

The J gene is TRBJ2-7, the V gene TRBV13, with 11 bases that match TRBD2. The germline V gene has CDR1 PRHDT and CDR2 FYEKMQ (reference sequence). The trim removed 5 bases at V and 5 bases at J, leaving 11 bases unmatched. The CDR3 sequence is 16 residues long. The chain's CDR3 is CASSPYPSGRIDEQYF. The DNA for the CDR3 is TGTGCCAGCAGCCCTTATCCTAGCGGGAGGATCGACGAGCAGTACTTC.

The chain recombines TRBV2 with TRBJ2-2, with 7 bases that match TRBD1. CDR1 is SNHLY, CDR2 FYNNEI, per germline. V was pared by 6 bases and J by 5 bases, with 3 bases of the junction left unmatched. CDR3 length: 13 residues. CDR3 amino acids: CASRQTGTGELFF. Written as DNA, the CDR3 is TGTGCCAGCAGGCAGACAGGGACCGGGGAGCTGTTTTTT. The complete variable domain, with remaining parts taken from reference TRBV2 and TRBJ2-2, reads EPEVTQTPSHQVTQMGQEVILRCVPISNHLYFYWYRQILGQKVEFLVSFYNNEISEKSEIFDDQFSVERPDGSNFTLKIRSTKLEDSAMYFCASRQTGTGELFFGEGSRLTVL.

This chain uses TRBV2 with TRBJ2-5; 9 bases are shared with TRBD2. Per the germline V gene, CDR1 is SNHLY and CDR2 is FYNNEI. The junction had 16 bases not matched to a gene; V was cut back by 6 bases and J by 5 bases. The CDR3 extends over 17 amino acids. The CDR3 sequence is CASSEGRLAGALETQYF. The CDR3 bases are TGTGCCAGCAGCGAGGGTCGGTTAGCGGGAGCTTTGGAGACCCAGTACTTC.

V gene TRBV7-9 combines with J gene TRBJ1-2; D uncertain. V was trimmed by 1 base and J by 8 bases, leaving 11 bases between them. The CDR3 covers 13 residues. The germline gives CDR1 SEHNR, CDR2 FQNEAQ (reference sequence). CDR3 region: CASSLGTLYGYTF. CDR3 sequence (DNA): TGTGCCAGCAGCTTAGGAACTCTCTACGGCTACACCTTC.

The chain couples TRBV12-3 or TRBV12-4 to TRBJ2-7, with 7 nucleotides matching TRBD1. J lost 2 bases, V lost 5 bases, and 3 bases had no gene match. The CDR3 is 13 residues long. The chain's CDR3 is CASSRDRAYEQYF. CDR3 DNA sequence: TGTGCCAGCAGTCGGGACAGAGCCTACGAGCAGTACTTC.

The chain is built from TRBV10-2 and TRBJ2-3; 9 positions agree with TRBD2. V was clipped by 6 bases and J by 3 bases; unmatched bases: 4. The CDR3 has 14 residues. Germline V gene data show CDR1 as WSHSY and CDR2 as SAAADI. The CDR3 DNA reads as TGCGCCAGCAGGAGTAGCGGGAGAACAGATACGCAGTATTTT. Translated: CASRSSGRTDTQYF.

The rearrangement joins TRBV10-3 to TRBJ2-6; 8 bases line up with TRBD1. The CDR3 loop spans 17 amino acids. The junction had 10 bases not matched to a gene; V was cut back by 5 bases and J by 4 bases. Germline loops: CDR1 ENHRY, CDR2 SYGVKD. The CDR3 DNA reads TGTGCCATCAGTACTGGACAGGGATACTCCGGGGCCAACGTCCTGACTTTC. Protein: CAISTGQGYSGANVLTF.